Reported below is one T cell receptor (beta chain). The data stem from a study of blood T cell repertoires in COVID-19. Authors' analysis steps: Quantification of nucleated cells was approximated via reference gene primer amplification. Generated by immunoSEQ multiplex PCR, the TCRdb table keeps only in-frame clones and is missing some. The DNA gave D and trimming, while V, J and clone size come from that table. The repertoire holds about 31,000 clones, around 93% seen once, with under 7% in the top ten. The sequenced material came from peripheral blood. This TCR was sampled from a human donor in a cohort sampled during active COVID-19.

The CDR3 DNA follows: TGTGCCAGCAGCTTAAATCAGGGGGCGACGAACACTGAAGCTTTCTTT. Translating gives CASSLNQGATNTEAFF. The V call is TRBV7-2, the J call TRBJ1-1; 8 bases line up with TRBD1. Germline-derived CDR1 and CDR2 are SGHTA and FQGNSA. The J segment lost 1 base and the V segment lost 2 bases, leaving 6 bases of the junction unmatched. CDR3 length: 16 amino acids.